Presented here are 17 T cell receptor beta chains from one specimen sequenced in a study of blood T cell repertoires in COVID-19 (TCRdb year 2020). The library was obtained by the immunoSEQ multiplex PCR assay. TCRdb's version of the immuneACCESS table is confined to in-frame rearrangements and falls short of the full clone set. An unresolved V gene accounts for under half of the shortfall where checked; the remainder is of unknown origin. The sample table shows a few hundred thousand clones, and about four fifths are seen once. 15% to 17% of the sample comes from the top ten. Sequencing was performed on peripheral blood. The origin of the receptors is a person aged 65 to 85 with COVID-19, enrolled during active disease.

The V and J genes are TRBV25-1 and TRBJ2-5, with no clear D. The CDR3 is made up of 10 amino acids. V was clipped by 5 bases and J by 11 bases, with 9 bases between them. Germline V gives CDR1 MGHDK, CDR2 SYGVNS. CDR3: CASSMEKQYF. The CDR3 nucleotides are TGTGCCAGCAGTATGGAGAAACAGTACTTC.

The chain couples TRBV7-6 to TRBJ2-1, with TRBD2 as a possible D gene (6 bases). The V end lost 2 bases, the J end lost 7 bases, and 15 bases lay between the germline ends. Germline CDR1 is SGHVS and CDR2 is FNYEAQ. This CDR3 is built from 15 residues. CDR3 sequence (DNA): TGTGCCAGCAGCTTAATGGGGAGACTAGGTAATGAGCAGTTCTTC. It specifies CASSLMGRLGNEQFF.

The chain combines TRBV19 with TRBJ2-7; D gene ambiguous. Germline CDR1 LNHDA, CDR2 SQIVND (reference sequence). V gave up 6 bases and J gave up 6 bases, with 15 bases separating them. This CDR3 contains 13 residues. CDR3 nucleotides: TGTGCCAGTAGCATCGGTCAGGTCGTCGAGCAGTACTTC. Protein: CASSIGQVVEQYF.

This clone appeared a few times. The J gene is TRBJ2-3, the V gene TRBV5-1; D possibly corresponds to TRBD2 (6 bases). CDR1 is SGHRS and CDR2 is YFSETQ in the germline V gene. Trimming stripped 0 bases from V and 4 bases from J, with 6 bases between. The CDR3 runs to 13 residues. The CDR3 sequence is CASSLGGADTQYF. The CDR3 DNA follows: TGCGCCAGCAGCTTGGGGGGGGCAGATACGCAGTATTTT.

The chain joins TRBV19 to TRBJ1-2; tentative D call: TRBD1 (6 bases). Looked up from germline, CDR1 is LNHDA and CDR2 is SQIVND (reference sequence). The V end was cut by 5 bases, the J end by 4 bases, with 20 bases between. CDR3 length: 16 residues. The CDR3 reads CASSSIAGALGYGYTF. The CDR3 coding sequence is TGTGCCAGTAGTTCAATCGCGGGGGCCTTGGGCTATGGCTACACCTTC.

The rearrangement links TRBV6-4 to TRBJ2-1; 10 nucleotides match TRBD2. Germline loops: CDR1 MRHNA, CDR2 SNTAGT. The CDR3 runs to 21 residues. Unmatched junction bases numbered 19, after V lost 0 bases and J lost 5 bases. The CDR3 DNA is TGTGCCAGCAGTGACTCAGGCCGGGACAGGACTACTAGCGGGGATAACAATGAGCAGTTCTTC. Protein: CASSDSGRDRTTSGDNNEQFF.

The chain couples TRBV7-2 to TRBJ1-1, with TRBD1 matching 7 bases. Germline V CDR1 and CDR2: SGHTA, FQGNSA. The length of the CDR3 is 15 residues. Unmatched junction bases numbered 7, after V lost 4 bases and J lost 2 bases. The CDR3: CASSSWTGLNTEAFF. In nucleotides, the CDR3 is TGTGCCAGCAGCTCCTGGACAGGACTCAACACTGAAGCTTTCTTT.

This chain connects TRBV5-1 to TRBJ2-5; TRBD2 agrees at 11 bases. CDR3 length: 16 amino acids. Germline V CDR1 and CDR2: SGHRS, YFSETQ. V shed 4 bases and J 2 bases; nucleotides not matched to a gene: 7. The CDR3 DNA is TGCGCCAGCAGCCCGGCGGCTAGCGGGGGGCAAGAGACCCAGTACTTC. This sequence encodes CASSPAASGGQETQYF.

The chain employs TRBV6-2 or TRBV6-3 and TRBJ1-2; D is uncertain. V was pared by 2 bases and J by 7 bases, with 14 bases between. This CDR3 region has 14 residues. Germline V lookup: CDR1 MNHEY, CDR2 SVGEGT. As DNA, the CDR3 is TGTGCCAGCAGTTACCCCGCTCCAGCGGGTGGCTACACCTTC. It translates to CASSYPAPAGGYTF.

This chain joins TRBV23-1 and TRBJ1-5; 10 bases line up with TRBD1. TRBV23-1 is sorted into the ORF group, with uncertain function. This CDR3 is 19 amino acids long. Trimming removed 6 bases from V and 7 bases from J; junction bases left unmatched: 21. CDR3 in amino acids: CASRKIPVGTGAQNQPQHF. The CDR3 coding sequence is TGCGCCAGCAGAAAAATCCCCGTCGGGACAGGGGCGCAAAACCAGCCCCAGCATTTT.

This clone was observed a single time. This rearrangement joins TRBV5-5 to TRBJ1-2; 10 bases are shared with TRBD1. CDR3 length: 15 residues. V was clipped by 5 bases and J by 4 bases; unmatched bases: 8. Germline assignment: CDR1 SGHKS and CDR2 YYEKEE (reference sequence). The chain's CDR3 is CASRPGQGIFYGYTF. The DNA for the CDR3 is TGTGCCAGCAGACCGGGACAGGGGATTTTCTATGGCTACACCTTC.

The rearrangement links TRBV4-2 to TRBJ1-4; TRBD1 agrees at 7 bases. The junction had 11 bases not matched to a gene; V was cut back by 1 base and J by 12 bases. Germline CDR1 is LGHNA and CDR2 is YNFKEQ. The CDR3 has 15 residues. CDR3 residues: CASSQGIGIQGQLFF. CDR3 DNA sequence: TGTGCCAGCAGCCAAGGAATTGGGATACAGGGGCAACTGTTTTTT.

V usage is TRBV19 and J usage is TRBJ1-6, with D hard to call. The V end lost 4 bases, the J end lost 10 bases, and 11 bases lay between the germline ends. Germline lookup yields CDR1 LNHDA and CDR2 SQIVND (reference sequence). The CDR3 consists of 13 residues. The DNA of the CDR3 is TGTGCCAGTAGTAGCCCGGGAGCCTCACCCCTCCACTTT. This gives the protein CASSSPGASPLHF.

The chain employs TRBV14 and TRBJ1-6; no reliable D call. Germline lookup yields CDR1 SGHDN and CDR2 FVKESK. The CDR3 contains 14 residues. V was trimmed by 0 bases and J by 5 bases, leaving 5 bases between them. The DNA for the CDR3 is TGTGCCAGCAGCCAAGAACCAGATAATTCACCCCTCCACTTT. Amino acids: CASSQEPDNSPLHF.

The CDR3 DNA reads TGTGCCAGCAGTCCTAGCGGGTCCTCCTACTACGAGCAGTACTTC. Translating gives CASSPSGSSYYEQYF. The genes are TRBV27 and TRBJ2-7; 8 nucleotides line up with TRBD2. CDR3 size: 15 residues. The germline gives CDR1 MNHEY, CDR2 SMNVEV (reference sequence). V shed 5 bases, J shed 3 bases, and the junction held 9 bases outside the gene matches.

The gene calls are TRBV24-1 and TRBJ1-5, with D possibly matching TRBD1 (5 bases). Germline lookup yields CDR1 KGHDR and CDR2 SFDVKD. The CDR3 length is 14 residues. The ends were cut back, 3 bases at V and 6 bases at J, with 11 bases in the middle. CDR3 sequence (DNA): TGTGCCACCAGTGATGCGACAAGGGGTCAGCCCCAGCATTTT. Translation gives CATSDATRGQPQHF.

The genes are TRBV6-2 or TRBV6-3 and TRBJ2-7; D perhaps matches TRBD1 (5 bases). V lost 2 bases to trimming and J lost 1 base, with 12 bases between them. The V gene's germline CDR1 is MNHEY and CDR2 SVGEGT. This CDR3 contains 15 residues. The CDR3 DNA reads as TGTGCCAGCAGTTACCAGCGTCCAGGGTCCTACGAGCAGTACTTC. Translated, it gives CASSYQRPGSYEQYF.